This T cell receptor (beta chain) is from a study of T cell responses to AZD1222 COVID-19 vaccine. Sequencing used immunoSEQ multiplex PCR; TCRdb keeps in-frame clones, though not all of them. The table records roughly 140,000 clones, around 93% of them present only once. This CDR3 has 13 residues. The germline V gene encodes CDR1 SNHLY and CDR2 FYNNEI. V was pared by 4 bases and J by 8 bases, with 14 bases between. The material was peripheral blood, obtained on day 0 of AZD1222 vaccination. This TCR was sampled from an adult in good health. The J gene is TRBJ1-2, the V gene TRBV2; D call uncertain. CDR3 bases: TGTGCCAGCAGTGTCAAAGGGAATGGAGGCTACACCTTC. Residues: CASSVKGNGGYTF.